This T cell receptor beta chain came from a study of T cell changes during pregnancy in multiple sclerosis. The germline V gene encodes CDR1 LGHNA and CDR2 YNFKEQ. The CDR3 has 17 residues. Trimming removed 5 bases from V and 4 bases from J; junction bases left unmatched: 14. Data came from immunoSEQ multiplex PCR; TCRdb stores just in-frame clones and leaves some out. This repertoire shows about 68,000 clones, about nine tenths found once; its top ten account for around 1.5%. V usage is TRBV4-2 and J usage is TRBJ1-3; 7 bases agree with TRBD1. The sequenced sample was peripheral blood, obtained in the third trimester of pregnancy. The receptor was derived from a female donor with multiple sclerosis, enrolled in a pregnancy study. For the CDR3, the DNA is TGTGCCAGCAGCGTTCCTGGGGTAGGGGACAGAGGAAACACCATATATTTT. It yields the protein CASSVPGVGDRGNTIYF.